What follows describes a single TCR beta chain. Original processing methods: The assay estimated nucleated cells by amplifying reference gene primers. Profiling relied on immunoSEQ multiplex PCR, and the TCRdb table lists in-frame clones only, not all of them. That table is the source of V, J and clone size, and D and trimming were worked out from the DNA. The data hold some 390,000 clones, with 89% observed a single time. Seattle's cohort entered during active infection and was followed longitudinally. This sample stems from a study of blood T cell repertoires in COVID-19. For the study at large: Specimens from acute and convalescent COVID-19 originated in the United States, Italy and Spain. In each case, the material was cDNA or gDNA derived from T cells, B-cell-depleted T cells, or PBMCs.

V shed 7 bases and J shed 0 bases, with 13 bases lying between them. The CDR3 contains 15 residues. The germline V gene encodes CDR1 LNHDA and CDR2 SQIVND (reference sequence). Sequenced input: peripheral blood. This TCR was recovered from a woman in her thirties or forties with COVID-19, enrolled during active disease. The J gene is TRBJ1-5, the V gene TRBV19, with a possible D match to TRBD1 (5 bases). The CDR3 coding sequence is TGTGCCAGTACGCTGGTAGGGGCTAGCAATCAGCCCCAGCATTTT. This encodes CASTLVGASNQPQHF.